This T cell receptor beta chain is drawn from a study of shared clonotypes between healthy human individuals. Overall study: Donors consisted of a couple of women and three men between 18 and 49.

Study-level results: Larger estimated richness was generally seen in naive subsets than in memory subsets. Though the depth was large, rarefaction showed that sorted-subset sequencing was incomplete.

Details on this clone: Its target is not known.

V lost 7 bases, J lost 0 bases, and 10 bases lay in between. From germline, CDR1 is SGHTA and CDR2 FQGNSA. The CDR3 length is 14 residues. Repertoires were generated with immunoSEQ multiplex PCR, while TCRdb's copy carries only in-frame clones and drops some. This table holds some 1 million clones, more than 60% found once. The sequenced sample consisted of memory CD4+ T cells sorted from blood. The subset denotes: CD45RA-negative fraction. The clonotype comes from a man aged 18-30 years in good health. The chain combines TRBV7-2 with TRBJ1-3; no clear D gene. This CDR3 reads CASNPSGSGNTIYF. DNA of the CDR3: TGTGCCAGCAACCCGTCCGGCTCTGGAAACACCATATATTTT.